Included here is one T cell receptor (beta chain) sequence, with context. The sample comes from a study of blood T cell repertoires in COVID-19. Across the whole study: Some COVID-19 samples were acute and others convalescent; all came from the United States, Italy and Spain. PBMCs, B-cell-depleted T cells, or T cells were the source of the cDNA or gDNA that made up the material.

Original analysis: Estimation of nucleated cell counts relied on the amplification of reference gene primers. Sequenced by immunoSEQ multiplex PCR; TCRdb stores in-frame clones only, minus some. V, J and clone size derive from that table, while D and trimming were established from the DNA sequence. The data hold over 50,000 clones, with 91% observed a single time. CDR3 length: 15 amino acids. V lost 5 bases and J lost 14; bases outside the gene matches: 15. Germline-derived CDR1 and CDR2 are MDHEN and SYDVKM. The sample was peripheral blood. The clonotype was recovered from a man aged 45-65 years with active COVID-19. The chain combines TRBV28 with TRBJ1-6; 7 bases align to TRBD1. The CDR3 reads CASSPLEGATGALHF. CDR3 bases: TGTGCCAGCAGTCCGCTCGAGGGGGCCACAGGGGCCCTCCACTTT.